A selection of T cell receptor beta chains follows, all from one sample in a study of T cells in Graves' hyperthyroidism and ophthalmopathy. MiXCR, applied by TCRdb to the multiplex PCR reads, yields one record per CDR3 protein. The sample lists around 520,000 distinct CDR3 sequences, 14% occurring once. Source material: blood. Receptors were obtained from a woman between 35 and 50 years old with Graves' hyperthyroidism. The CDR3 runs from the conserved cysteine through the conserved F or W. Fields, in order: J gene, clone size, V gene, D gene, CDR3 protein, CDR3 DNA. The D gene is left open where the match is weak. Rows give clone size only sometimes, using once, few, many, or a class for an expanded clone.

j_gene: TRBJ2-1; abundance: many; v_gene: TRBV6-1; d_gene: .; CDR3aa: CASRKQVHHVSSSYNEQFF; CDR3nt: TGTGCCAGCAGGAAACAGGTACATCATGTGTCGAGCTCCTACAATGAGCAGTTCTTC
j_gene: TRBJ1-1; abundance: .; v_gene: TRBV19; d_gene: .; CDR3aa: CASSIASTGLGNTEAFF; CDR3nt: TGTGCCAGTAGTATAGCCTCCACAGGGCTGGGGAACACTGAAGCTTTCTTT
j_gene: TRBJ2-5; abundance: many; v_gene: TRBV7-6; d_gene: TRBD2; CDR3aa: CASSLSLAGEETQYF; CDR3nt: TGTGCCAGCAGCTTAAGCCTAGCGGGAGAAGAGACCCAGTACTTC
j_gene: TRBJ2-3; abundance: many; v_gene: TRBV18; d_gene: .; CDR3aa: CASSYGGTSTDTQYF; CDR3nt: TGTGCCAGCTCGTACGGGGGCACCAGCACAGATACGCAGTATTTT
j_gene: TRBJ1-1; abundance: many; v_gene: TRBV28; d_gene: .; CDR3aa: CASLFYPGQNTEAFF; CDR3nt: TGTGCCAGCCTATTTTATCCCGGACAAAACACTGAAGCTTTCTTT
j_gene: TRBJ2-1; abundance: many; v_gene: TRBV29-1; d_gene: .; CDR3aa: CSVAGGRVYNEQFF; CDR3nt: TGCAGCGTTGCTGGGGGGCGGGTGTACAATGAGCAGTTCTTC
j_gene: TRBJ2-3; abundance: .; v_gene: TRBV15; d_gene: .; CDR3aa: CATSRVWGLGPITQYF; CDR3nt: TGTGCCACCAGCAGAGTGTGGGGGTTGGGACCGATTACGCAGTATTTT
j_gene: TRBJ2-7; abundance: .; v_gene: TRBV5-1; d_gene: .; CDR3aa: CASSSQGTEQYF; CDR3nt: TGCGCCAGCAGCTCACAGGGAACAGAGCAGTACTTC
j_gene: TRBJ2-7; abundance: many; v_gene: TRBV29-1; d_gene: .; CDR3aa: CSADGGLYEQYF; CDR3nt: TGCAGCGCCGACGGGGGACTCTACGAGCAGTACTTC
j_gene: TRBJ1-2; abundance: many; v_gene: TRBV28; d_gene: TRBD1; CDR3aa: CASRWDSNYGYTF; CDR3nt: TGTGCCAGCAGATGGGACAGTAACTATGGCTACACCTTC
j_gene: TRBJ2-5; abundance: few; v_gene: TRBV6-1; d_gene: .; CDR3aa: CATSWGSSWETQYF; CDR3nt: TGTGCCACTTCATGGGGGTCCTCTTGGGAGACCCAGTACTTC
j_gene: TRBJ1-5; abundance: many; v_gene: TRBV15; d_gene: .; CDR3aa: CATSTRSGQAGQPQHF; CDR3nt: TGTGCCACCAGCACGCGGTCCGGGCAGGCAGGTCAGCCCCAGCATTTT
j_gene: TRBJ2-1; abundance: few; v_gene: TRBV20-1; d_gene: TRBD2; CDR3aa: CSAPRGGTPLPYNEQFF; CDR3nt: TGCAGTGCTCCGCGGGGAGGGACCCCATTACCTTACAATGAGCAGTTCTTC
j_gene: TRBJ2-3; abundance: few; v_gene: TRBV18; d_gene: TRBD1; CDR3aa: CASSPVQGGTDTQYF; CDR3nt: TGTGCCAGCTCACCAGTCCAGGGGGGCACAGATACGCAGTATTTT
j_gene: TRBJ2-1; abundance: few; v_gene: TRBV7-9; d_gene: TRBD2; CDR3aa: CASSSGLAGGEDEQFF; CDR3nt: TGTGCCAGCAGCTCCGGACTAGCGGGAGGTGAGGATGAGCAGTTCTTC
j_gene: TRBJ2-7; abundance: many; v_gene: TRBV2; d_gene: .; CDR3aa: CASSDGTPPSEQYF; CDR3nt: TGTGCCAGCAGTGACGGGACCCCGCCGTCCGAGCAGTACTTC